This T cell receptor beta chain was identified in a study of blood T cell repertoires in COVID-19. In germline, CDR1 is SGHAT, CDR2 FQNNGV. V lost 5 bases, J lost 9 bases, and 13 bases stayed unmatched. This CDR3 has 15 residues. The table came from immunoSEQ multiplex PCR; TCRdb's copy has only in-frame clones and leaves some out. The sample has about 70,000 clones, around 88% seen once. Sequenced material: peripheral blood. The chain links TRBV11-2 to TRBJ2-7; 10 bases agree with TRBD2. The clonotype comes from a man aged 35 to 55 with COVID-19, enrolled during active disease. This CDR3 is CASSPELAGRSGQYF. The CDR3 bases are TGTGCCAGCAGCCCTGAACTAGCGGGGAGGTCGGGGCAGTACTTC.